This T cell receptor (beta chain) was captured in a study of control samples from healthy donors and cancer patients. CDR1 and CDR2 (germline): GTSNPN, SVGIG (reference sequence). With 5 bases clipped from V and 5 bases from J, the junction kept 6 bases outside the gene matches. CDR3 length: 14 amino acids. The table came from immunoSEQ multiplex PCR; TCRdb's copy has only in-frame clones and leaves some out. In the table there are 75,000 to 90,000 clones, about 91% of which are singletons. This sequence joins TRBV30 and TRBJ1-6; 7 bases are a match to TRBD1. The TCR sequence derives from a man aged 50 or older in good health. The sample was blood. CDR3 nucleotides: TGTGCCTGGGTGGGACAGAGTAATAATTCACCCCTCCACTTT. Its translation: CAWVGQSNNSPLHF.